These 30 T cell receptor beta chains share one sample of origin, sequenced in a study of cytomegalovirus exposure and HLA in healthy donors. The PCR used 60 Vbeta and 13 Jbeta primers. Method: immunoSEQ multiplex PCR; TCRdb's copy keeps in-frame clones and lacks some. The profile covers tens of thousands of clones, with approximately 77% appearing a single time and about 4% taken by the ten largest. Material for sequencing was PBMCs. The receptors here all came from a man aged 30-40 years in good health and CMV-seronegative.

The chain has TRBV10-3 and TRBJ1-2; TRBD1 matches 9 bases. This CDR3 is built from 15 residues. Losses at the gene ends were 8 bases for V and 2 bases for J; bases not matched to a gene: 9. In germline, CDR1 is ENHRY, CDR2 SYGVKD. The CDR3 DNA follows: TGTGCCATCGAGCCGACGGGGACAGGGAACTATGGCTACACCTTC. This encodes CAIEPTGTGNYGYTF.

The chain employs TRBV19 and TRBJ2-2, with 8 bases fitting TRBD2. V gave up 7 bases and J gave up 4 bases; unmatched junction bases: 20. Germline values: CDR1 LNHDA, CDR2 SQIVND (reference sequence). The CDR3 loop spans 19 amino acids. The CDR3 DNA reads as TGTGCCAGTATGCCCCCGGCGGGGGGCGGTGAGGGTGGCACCGGGGAGCTGTTTTTT. Its protein is CASMPPAGGGEGGTGELFF.

The V gene is TRBV11-2, the J gene TRBJ2-1; maybe TRBD1 (8 bases). CDR1 SGHAT and CDR2 FQNNGV come from the germline V gene. The V end was cut by 5 bases, the J end by 4 bases, with 18 bases between. The CDR3 has 16 amino acids. Here the CDR3 reads CASSPEYRGGYNEQFF. DNA for the CDR3: TGTGCCAGCAGCCCAGAATACAGGGGGGGATACAATGAGCAGTTCTTC.

The V gene is TRBV7-9, the J gene TRBJ1-2; D not certain. The germline V gene has CDR1 SEHNR and CDR2 FQNEAQ (reference sequence). Trimming cost V 5 bases and J 4 bases, with 14 bases left between them. The CDR3 extends over 14 amino acids. CDR3 residues: CASSPDTSPYGYTF. CDR3 coding DNA: TGTGCCAGCAGCCCAGACACCAGCCCCTATGGCTACACCTTC.

J is TRBJ2-2 and V is TRBV2; D is unresolved. Trimming stripped 4 bases from V and 2 bases from J, with 8 bases between. Germline values: CDR1 SNHLY, CDR2 FYNNEI. The length of the CDR3 is 14 residues. The CDR3 here is CASSGHPNTGELFF. The CDR3, as DNA: TGTGCCAGCAGTGGACATCCTAACACCGGGGAGCTGTTTTTT. The entire variable domain, with the rest obtained from reference TRBV2 and TRBJ2-2, is as follows: EPEVTQTPSHQVTQMGQEVILRCVPISNHLYFYWYRQILGQKVEFLVSFYNNEISEKSEIFDDQFSVERPDGSNFTLKIRSTKLEDSAMYFCASSGHPNTGELFFGEGSRLTVL.

This sequence joins TRBV5-6 and TRBJ2-1; no definite D call. Germline CDR1 reads SGHDT; CDR2 reads YYEEEE. The CDR3 has 11 residues. Between the trimmed V and J ends, which lost 3 bases and 12 bases, there was a span of 10 bases. CDR3 region: CASSSGPRQFF. Written as DNA, the CDR3 is TGTGCCAGCAGCTCGGGTCCACGGCAGTTCTTC.

The chain uses TRBV7-2 and TRBJ2-1; 7 nucleotides match TRBD2. Germline CDR1 and CDR2: SGHTA and FQGNSA. This CDR3 is built from 16 residues. V was clipped by 5 bases and J by 9 bases; unmatched bases: 16. The CDR3 spells CASSALGTIPVSEQFF. Written as DNA, the CDR3 is TGTGCCAGCAGCGCACTCGGGACTATTCCCGTCAGTGAGCAGTTCTTC.

A word on this clone: The same CDR3 also results from other DNA sequences found in this sample. V usage is TRBV7-2 and J usage is TRBJ2-3, with a tentative D call TRBD2 (6 bases). Trimming left V 5 bases short and J 0 bases short, with 12 bases between. Germline V gene data show CDR1 as SGHTA and CDR2 as FQGNSA. This CDR3 contains 15 residues. In DNA form, the CDR3 reads TGTGCCAGCAGCCCGGGACTGACTAGCACAGATACGCAGTATTTT. Its translation is CASSPGLTSTDTQYF.

The rearrangement links TRBV7-9 to TRBJ1-4; 10 nucleotides agree with TRBD1. CDR1 is SEHNR and CDR2 is FQNEAQ in the germline V gene (reference sequence). The CDR3 loop spans 16 amino acids. Losses at the gene ends were 1 base for V and 4 bases for J; bases not matched to a gene: 3. The DNA of the CDR3 is TGTGCCAGCAGCTTAGGGGACAGGGGAATTAATGAAAAACTGTTTTTT. Translation gives CASSLGDRGINEKLFF.

This chain joins TRBV27 and TRBJ2-7; possible D gene TRBD1, 6 bases. The germline V and J ends were trimmed by 2 bases and 3 bases, with 14 bases remaining between them. The CDR3 is made up of 15 amino acids. The germline gives CDR1 MNHEY, CDR2 SMNVEV (reference sequence). CDR3 coding DNA: TGTGCCAGCAGTTTAGCCTGGCAGGGGAGCTACGAGCAGTACTTC. This encodes CASSLAWQGSYEQYF.

The chain uses TRBV4-3 and TRBJ2-2; D is unresolved. The germline gives CDR1 LGHNA, CDR2 YSLEER. This CDR3 spans 13 amino acids. V was clipped by 3 bases and J by 6 bases, with 8 bases between them. CDR3 sequence: CASSQRKAGELFF. The CDR3 DNA is TGCGCCAGCAGCCAGAGGAAGGCCGGGGAGCTGTTTTTT.

The chain uses TRBV5-3 and TRBJ2-7, with TRBD2 identical over 7 bases. TRBV5-3 is an ORF, with its function uncertain. V gave up 1 base and J gave up 2 bases; unmatched junction bases: 9. The CDR3 is 16 amino acids. CDR3 region: CARSLTGTIHPYEQYF. Written as DNA, the CDR3 is TGTGCCAGAAGCTTGACCGGGACTATCCACCCCTACGAGCAGTACTTC.

The V gene is TRBV5-4, the J gene TRBJ1-2; 7 nucleotides match TRBD1. Germline V gives CDR1 SGHNT, CDR2 YYREEE (reference sequence). This CDR3 contains 12 residues. The V segment lost 4 bases and the J segment 7 bases; nucleotides outside the gene matches: 4. CDR3 nucleotide sequence: TGTGCCAGCAGCCCGACAGGGTTTGGCTACACCTTC. It specifies CASSPTGFGYTF.

This clone was seen only a few times. The chain combines TRBV30 with TRBJ1-1; 7 nucleotides match TRBD1. The junction had 8 bases not matched to a gene; V was cut back by 2 bases and J by 5 bases. Germline CDR1 is GTSNPN and CDR2 is SVGIG (reference sequence). The length of the CDR3 is 14 residues. The DNA of the CDR3 is TGTGCCTGGAGTCGCGACAGGGCGAGAACTGAAGCTTTCTTT. Its protein product is CAWSRDRARTEAFF.

This chain links TRBV6-1 with TRBJ2-1; 11 nucleotides agree with TRBD1. The V segment lost 4 bases and the J segment 6 bases; nucleotides outside the gene matches: 5. Germline values: CDR1 MNHNS, CDR2 SASEGT. This CDR3 contains 15 residues. The CDR3 DNA sequence: TGTGCCAGCAGTGTTACCGGGACAGGGGGCAATGAGCAGTTCTTC. Protein sequence: CASSVTGTGGNEQFF.

The rearrangement links TRBV13 to TRBJ1-1; D call uncertain. This CDR3 is built from 13 residues. Trimming shortened V by 5 bases and J by 1 base, and 8 bases separated the two germline ends. Germline CDR1 reads PRHDT; CDR2 reads FYEKMQ (reference sequence). The chain's CDR3 is CASSHAGNTEAFF. The CDR3 DNA reads TGTGCCAGCAGCCATGCAGGGAACACTGAAGCTTTCTTT.

V and J are TRBV6-1 and TRBJ2-2; weak D call: TRBD1 (6 bases). Trimming stripped 9 bases from V and 8 bases from J, with 16 bases between. This CDR3 has 13 amino acids. CDR1 and CDR2 from the germline V gene are MNHNS and SASEGT. The CDR3 sequence: CARGGAPPGELFF. Written as DNA, the CDR3 is TGTGCCAGAGGGGGAGCCCCGCCAGGGGAGCTGTTTTTT.

The chain employs TRBV29-1 and TRBJ1-5, with 10 bases fitting TRBD1. This CDR3 has 14 amino acids. After removal of 4 bases from V and 4 bases from J, the junction contained 4 bases not matched to a gene. Germline CDR1 and CDR2: SQVTM and ANQGSEA. The CDR3 protein is CSVGDRGGNQPQHF. In DNA, the CDR3 is TGCAGCGTTGGGGACAGGGGAGGGAATCAGCCCCAGCATTTT.

This chain connects TRBV27 to TRBJ2-7; possibly TRBD1 for D (5 bases). This CDR3 is built from 14 residues. V was clipped by 3 bases and J by 9 bases, with 18 bases between them. Germline V lookup: CDR1 MNHEY, CDR2 SMNVEV (reference sequence). CDR3: CASSFTGPTFVQYF. The DNA of the CDR3 is TGTGCCAGCAGTTTCACAGGTCCTACGTTTGTGCAGTACTTC.

The chain links TRBV6-5 to TRBJ2-6; D perhaps matches TRBD2 (5 bases). Deletions cut 6 bases from V and 0 bases from J, with 6 bases between. The CDR3 loop spans 14 amino acids. The germline V gene has CDR1 MNHEY and CDR2 SVGAGI. This chain's CDR3 is CASRRDSGANVLTF. CDR3 sequence (DNA): TGTGCCAGCAGGAGGGACTCTGGGGCCAACGTCCTGACTTTC.

The V gene is TRBV11-3, the J gene TRBJ2-1, with D tentatively TRBD2 (5 bases). This CDR3 region has 15 residues. Trimming removed 4 bases at V and 6 bases at J, with 16 bases between. From germline, CDR1 is SGHNT and CDR2 YENEEA. CDR3 bases: TGTGCCAGCAGCTCAATCTCGGGGAAGGGCAATGAGCAGTTCTTC. Its protein is CASSSISGKGNEQFF. Using reference TRBV11-3 and TRBJ2-1 for the parts outside the CDR3, the full variable domain is EAGVVQSPRYKIIEKKQPVAFWCNPISGHNTLYWYLQNLGQGPELLIRYENEEAVDDSQLPKDRFSAERLKGVDSTLKIQPAELGDSAVYLCASSSISGKGNEQFFGPGTRLTVL.

The V call is TRBV11-3, the J call TRBJ2-7, with 9 bases aligning to TRBD1. J was trimmed by 4 bases and V by 5 bases; bases with no gene match: 3. This CDR3 has 13 amino acids. Germline CDR1 SGHNT, CDR2 YENEEA. In nucleotides, the CDR3 is TGTGCCAGCAGCCCGGGACAGGGTTACGAGCAGTACTTC. Translating it yields CASSPGQGYEQYF.

This sequence joins TRBV2 and TRBJ1-1, with TRBD1 matching 9 bases. The germline gives CDR1 SNHLY, CDR2 FYNNEI. V shed 8 bases, J shed 3 bases, and the junction held 4 bases outside the gene matches. This CDR3 has 13 amino acids. Here the CDR3 reads CASHRGPDTEAFF. CDR3 in DNA: TGTGCCAGCCACAGGGGGCCGGACACTGAAGCTTTCTTT.

The V call is TRBV7-9, the J call TRBJ2-5; TRBD2 aligns across 10 bases. The CDR3 runs 16 residues. V lost 5 bases and J lost 5; bases outside the gene matches: 11. Germline-derived CDR1 and CDR2 are SEHNR and FQNEAQ (reference sequence). The CDR3 sequence: CASSAGWTSGGETQYF. The DNA for the CDR3 is TGTGCCAGCAGCGCAGGGTGGACTAGCGGCGGGGAGACCCAGTACTTC.

J is TRBJ2-3 and V is TRBV5-6; maybe TRBD1 (6 bases). This CDR3 is built from 15 residues. Germline CDR1 SGHDT, CDR2 YYEEEE. Trimming pared 2 bases from V and 2 bases from J, leaving 12 bases between. The CDR3 loop reads CASSLEQGNTDTQYF. The CDR3 bases are TGTGCCAGCAGCTTAGAACAGGGAAACACAGATACGCAGTATTTT.

V usage is TRBV11-2 and J usage is TRBJ2-3; 9 bases are shared with TRBD2. Trimming at V came to 1 base and at J to 4 bases, leaving 6 bases not matched to a gene. CDR1 is SGHAT and CDR2 is FQNNGV in the germline V gene. The CDR3 is 16 residues long. This CDR3 reads CASSLGGGGAPDTQYF. The CDR3 nucleotides are TGTGCCAGCAGCTTAGGAGGCGGGGGGGCACCAGATACGCAGTATTTT.

The table lists this clone with a few counts. This rearrangement joins TRBV5-6 to TRBJ1-5, with TRBD1 matching 11 bases. Germline CDR1 is SGHDT and CDR2 is YYEEEE. CDR3 length equals 15 residues. V trimming: 5 bases; J trimming: 6 bases; junction bases outside the gene matches: 7. CDR3: CASSTGTGGGQPQHF. DNA for the CDR3: TGTGCCAGCAGTACCGGGACAGGGGGAGGTCAGCCCCAGCATTTT.

As DNA, the CDR3 is TGCGCCAGCAGCTTGCTGGCGGGAAGCACAGATACGCAGTATTTT. It is translated as CASSLLAGSTDTQYF. The chain couples TRBV5-1 to TRBJ2-3; the D gene is possibly TRBD2 (6 bases). This CDR3 has 15 amino acids. V was clipped by 1 base and J by 0 bases, with 9 bases between them. Germline V gene sequence: CDR1 SGHRS, CDR2 YFSETQ.

The J gene is TRBJ1-5, the V gene TRBV4-1, with D unresolved. Germline V lookup: CDR1 MGHRA, CDR2 YSYEKL. With 0 bases removed from V and 0 bases from J, the gap between germline ends came to 6 bases. This CDR3 has 15 amino acids. This CDR3 is CASSQEVYSNQPQHF. Here the CDR3 DNA reads TGCGCCAGCAGCCAAGAGGTCTATAGCAATCAGCCCCAGCATTTT.

This clone was counted once. This chain joins TRBV19 and TRBJ2-3; 12 bases match TRBD1. The germline V gene encodes CDR1 LNHDA and CDR2 SQIVND (reference sequence). J was trimmed by 4 bases and V by 4 bases; bases with no gene match: 6. CDR3 size: 16 residues. CDR3 sequence: CASSTGQGAFADTQYF. CDR3 nucleotide sequence: TGTGCCAGTAGTACGGGACAGGGGGCTTTCGCAGATACGCAGTATTTT.